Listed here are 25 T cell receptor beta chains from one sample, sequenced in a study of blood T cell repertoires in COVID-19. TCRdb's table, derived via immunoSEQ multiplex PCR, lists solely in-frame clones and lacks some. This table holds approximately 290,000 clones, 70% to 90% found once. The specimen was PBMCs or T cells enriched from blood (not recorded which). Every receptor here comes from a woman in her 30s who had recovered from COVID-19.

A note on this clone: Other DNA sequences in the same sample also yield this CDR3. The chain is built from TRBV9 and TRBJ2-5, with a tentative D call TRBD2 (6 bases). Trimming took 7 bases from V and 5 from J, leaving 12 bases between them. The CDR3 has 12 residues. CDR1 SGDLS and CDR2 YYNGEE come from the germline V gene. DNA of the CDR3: TGTGCCAGCTCGCCTGGGGGGGAGACCCAGTACTTC. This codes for CASSPGGETQYF.

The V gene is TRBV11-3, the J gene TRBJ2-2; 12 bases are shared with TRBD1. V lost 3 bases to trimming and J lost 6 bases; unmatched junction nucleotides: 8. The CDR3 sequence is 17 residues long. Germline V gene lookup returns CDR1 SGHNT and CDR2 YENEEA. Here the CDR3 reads CASSLGQGANFAGELFF. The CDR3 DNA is TGTGCCAGCAGCTTGGGACAGGGGGCGAATTTTGCCGGGGAGCTGTTTTTT.

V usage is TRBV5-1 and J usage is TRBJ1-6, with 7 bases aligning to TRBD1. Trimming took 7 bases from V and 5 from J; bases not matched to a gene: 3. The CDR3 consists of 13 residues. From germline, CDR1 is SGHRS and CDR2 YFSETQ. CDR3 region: CASGDSDNSPLHF. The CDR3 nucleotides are TGCGCCAGCGGGGACAGCGATAATTCACCCCTCCACTTT.

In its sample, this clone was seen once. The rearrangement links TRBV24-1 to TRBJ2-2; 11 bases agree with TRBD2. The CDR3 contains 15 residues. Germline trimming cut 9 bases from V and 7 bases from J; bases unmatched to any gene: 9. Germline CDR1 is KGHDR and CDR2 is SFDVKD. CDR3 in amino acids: CATSISGRADGELFF. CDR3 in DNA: TGTGCCACCTCGATTAGCGGGAGGGCCGACGGGGAGCTGTTTTTT.

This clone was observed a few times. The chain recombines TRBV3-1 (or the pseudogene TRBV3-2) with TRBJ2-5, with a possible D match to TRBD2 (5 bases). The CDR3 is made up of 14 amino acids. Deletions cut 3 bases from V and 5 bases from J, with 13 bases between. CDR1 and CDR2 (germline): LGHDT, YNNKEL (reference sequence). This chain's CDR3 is CASSQNTGGETQYF. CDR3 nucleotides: TGTGCCAGCAGCCAGAACACGGGCGGGGAGACCCAGTACTTC.

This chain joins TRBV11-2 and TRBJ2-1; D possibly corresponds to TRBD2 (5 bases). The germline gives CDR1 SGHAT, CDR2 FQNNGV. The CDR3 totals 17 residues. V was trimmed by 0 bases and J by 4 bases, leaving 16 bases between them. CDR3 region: CASSLDPEGSVYNEQFF. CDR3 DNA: TGTGCCAGCAGCTTAGACCCCGAGGGATCGGTATACAATGAGCAGTTCTTC.

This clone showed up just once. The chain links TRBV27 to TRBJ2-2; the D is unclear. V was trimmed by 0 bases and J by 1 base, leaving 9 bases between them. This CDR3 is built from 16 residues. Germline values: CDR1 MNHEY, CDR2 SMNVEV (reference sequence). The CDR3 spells CASSLSRSLNTGELFF. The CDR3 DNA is TGTGCCAGCAGTTTATCGAGATCGTTGAACACCGGGGAGCTGTTTTTT.

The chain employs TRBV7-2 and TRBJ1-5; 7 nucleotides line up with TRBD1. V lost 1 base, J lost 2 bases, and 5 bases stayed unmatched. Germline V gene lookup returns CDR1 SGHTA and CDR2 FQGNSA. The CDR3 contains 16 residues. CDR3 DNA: TGTGCCAGCAGCTTAGGTCGACAGGGCGGCAATCAGCCCCAGCATTTT. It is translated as CASSLGRQGGNQPQHF.

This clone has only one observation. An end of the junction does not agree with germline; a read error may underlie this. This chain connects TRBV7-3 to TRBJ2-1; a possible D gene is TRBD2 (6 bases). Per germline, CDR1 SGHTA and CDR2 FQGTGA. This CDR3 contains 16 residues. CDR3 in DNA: TGTGCCAGCAGCGTAACCGGGACTCCTTTAAGCAATGAGCAGTTCTTC. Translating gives CASSVTGTPLSNEQFF.

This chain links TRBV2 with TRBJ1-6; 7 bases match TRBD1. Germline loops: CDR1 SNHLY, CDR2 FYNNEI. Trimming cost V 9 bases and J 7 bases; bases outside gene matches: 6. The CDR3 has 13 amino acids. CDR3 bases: TGTGCCAGAAAAGACAGGGAGAATTCACCCCTCCACTTT. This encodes CARKDRENSPLHF.

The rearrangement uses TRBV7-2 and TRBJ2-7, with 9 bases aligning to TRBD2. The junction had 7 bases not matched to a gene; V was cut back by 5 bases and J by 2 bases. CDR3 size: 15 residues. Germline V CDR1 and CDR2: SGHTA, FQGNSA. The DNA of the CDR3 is TGTGCCAGCAGCCGCGAGCGGGGGGCCCCCTACGAGCAGTACTTC. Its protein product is CASSRERGAPYEQYF.

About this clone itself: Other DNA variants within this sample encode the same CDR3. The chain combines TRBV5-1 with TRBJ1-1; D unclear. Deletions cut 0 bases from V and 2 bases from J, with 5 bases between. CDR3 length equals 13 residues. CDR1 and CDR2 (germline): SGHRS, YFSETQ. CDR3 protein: CASSLGANTEAFF. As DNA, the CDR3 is TGCGCCAGCAGCTTGGGGGCCAACACTGAAGCTTTCTTT.

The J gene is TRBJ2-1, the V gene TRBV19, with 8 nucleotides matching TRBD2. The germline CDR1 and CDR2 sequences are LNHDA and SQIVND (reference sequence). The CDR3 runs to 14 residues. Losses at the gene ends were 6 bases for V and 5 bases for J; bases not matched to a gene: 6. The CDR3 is CASSPGGPDNEQFF. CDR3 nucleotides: TGTGCCAGTAGCCCGGGAGGGCCTGACAATGAGCAGTTCTTC.

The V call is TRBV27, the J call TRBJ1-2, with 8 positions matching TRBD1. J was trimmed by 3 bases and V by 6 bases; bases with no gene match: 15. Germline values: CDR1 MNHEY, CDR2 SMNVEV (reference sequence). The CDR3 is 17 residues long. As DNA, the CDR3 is TGTGCCAGCAGAGAAACCCCGGGACAGGCGGTCTACTATGGCTACACCTTC. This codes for CASRETPGQAVYYGYTF.

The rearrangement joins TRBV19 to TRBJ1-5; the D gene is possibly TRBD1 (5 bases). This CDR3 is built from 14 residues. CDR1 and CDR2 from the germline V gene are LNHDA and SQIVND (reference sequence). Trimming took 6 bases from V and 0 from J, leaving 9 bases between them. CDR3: CASRKDTSNQPQHF. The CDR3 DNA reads TGTGCCAGTAGAAAGGACACTAGCAATCAGCCCCAGCATTTT.

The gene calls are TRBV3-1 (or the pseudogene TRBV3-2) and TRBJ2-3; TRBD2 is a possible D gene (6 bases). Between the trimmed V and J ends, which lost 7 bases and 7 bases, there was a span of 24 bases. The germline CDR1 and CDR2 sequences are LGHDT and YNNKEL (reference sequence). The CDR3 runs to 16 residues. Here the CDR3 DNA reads TGTGCCAGCACTCCGCGCGGGCGGGGTTTAGGATATACGCAGTATTTT. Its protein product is CASTPRGRGLGYTQYF.

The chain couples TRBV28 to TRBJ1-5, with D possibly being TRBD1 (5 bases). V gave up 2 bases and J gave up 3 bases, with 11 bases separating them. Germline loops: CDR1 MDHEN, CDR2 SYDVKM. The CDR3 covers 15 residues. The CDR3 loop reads CASSLRRGLNQPQHF. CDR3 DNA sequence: TGTGCCAGCAGTTTACGTAGGGGCCTCAATCAGCCCCAGCATTTT.

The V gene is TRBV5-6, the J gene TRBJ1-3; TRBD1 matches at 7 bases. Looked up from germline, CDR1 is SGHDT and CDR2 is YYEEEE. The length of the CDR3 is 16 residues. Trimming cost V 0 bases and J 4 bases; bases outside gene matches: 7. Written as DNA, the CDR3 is TGTGCCAGCAGCTTGGCCGACAGGGCTGCCGGAAACACCATATATTTT. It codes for CASSLADRAAGNTIYF.

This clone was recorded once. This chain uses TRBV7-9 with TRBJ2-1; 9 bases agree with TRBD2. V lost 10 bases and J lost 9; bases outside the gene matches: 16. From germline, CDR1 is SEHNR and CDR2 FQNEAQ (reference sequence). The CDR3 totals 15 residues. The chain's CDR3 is CATPDPAGGFGEQFF. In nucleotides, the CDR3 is TGTGCCACTCCAGATCCGGCGGGGGGGTTCGGTGAGCAGTTCTTC.

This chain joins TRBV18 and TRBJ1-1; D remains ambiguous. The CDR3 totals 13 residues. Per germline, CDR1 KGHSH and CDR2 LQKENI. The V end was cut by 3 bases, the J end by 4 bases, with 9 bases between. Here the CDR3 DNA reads TGTGCCAGCTCACCGGTAGCGAGCACTGAAGCTTTCTTT. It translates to CASSPVASTEAFF.

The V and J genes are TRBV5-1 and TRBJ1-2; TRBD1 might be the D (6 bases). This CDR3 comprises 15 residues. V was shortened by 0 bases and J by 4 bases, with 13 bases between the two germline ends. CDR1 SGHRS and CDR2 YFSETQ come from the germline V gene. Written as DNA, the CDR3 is TGCGCCAGCAGCTTGGGAACAGGGTACCGCTATGGCTACACCTTC. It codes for CASSLGTGYRYGYTF.

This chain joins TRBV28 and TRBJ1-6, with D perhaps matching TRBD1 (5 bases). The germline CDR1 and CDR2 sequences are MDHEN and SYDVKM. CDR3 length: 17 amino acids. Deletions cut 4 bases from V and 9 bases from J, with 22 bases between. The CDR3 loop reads CASSSLKTGTWGSPLHF. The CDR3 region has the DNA TGTGCCAGCAGTTCCCTTAAGACCGGGACTTGGGGTTCACCCCTCCACTTT.

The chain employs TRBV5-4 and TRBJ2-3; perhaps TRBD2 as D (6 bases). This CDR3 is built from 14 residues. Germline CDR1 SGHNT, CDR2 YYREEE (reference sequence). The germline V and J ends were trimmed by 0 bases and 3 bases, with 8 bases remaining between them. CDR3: CASSLGDLTDTQYF. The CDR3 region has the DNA TGTGCCAGCAGCTTGGGGGACTTGACAGATACGCAGTATTTT.

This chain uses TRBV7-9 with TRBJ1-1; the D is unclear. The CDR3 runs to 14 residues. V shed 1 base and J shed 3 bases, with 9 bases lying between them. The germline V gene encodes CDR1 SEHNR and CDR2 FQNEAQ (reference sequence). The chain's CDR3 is CASSLGIRYTEAFF. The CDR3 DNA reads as TGTGCCAGCAGCTTAGGTATCCGTTACACTGAAGCTTTCTTT.

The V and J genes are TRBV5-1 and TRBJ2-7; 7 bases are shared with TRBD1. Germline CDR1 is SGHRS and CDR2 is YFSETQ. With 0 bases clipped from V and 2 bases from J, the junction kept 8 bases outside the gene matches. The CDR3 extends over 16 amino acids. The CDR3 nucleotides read TGCGCCAGCAGCTTGGGCCCCCGACAGGGAACCTACGAGCAGTACTTC. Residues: CASSLGPRQGTYEQYF.